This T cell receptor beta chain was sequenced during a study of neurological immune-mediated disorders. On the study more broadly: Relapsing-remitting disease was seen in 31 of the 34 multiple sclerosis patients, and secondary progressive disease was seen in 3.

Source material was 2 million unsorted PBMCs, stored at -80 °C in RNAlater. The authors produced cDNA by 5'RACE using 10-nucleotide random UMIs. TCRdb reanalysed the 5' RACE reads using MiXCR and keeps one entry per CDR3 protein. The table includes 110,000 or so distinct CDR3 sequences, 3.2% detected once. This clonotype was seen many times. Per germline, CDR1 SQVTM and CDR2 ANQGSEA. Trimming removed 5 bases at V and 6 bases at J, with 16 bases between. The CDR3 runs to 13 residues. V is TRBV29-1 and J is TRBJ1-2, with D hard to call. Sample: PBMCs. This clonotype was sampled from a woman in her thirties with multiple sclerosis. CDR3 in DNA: TGCAGCGTTTTGGGTGCCAATATTGATGGCTACACCTTC. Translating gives CSVLGANIDGYTF. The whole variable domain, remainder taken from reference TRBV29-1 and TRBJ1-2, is SAVISQKPSRDICQRGTSLTIQCQVDSQVTMMFWYRQQPGQSLTLIATANQGSEATYESGFVIDKFPISRPNLTFSTLTVSNMSPEDSSIYLCSVLGANIDGYTFGSGTRLTVV.